What follows are 5 T cell receptor beta chains derived from one specimen sequenced in a study of cytomegalovirus exposure and HLA in healthy donors. Use of 60 Vbeta and 13 Jbeta primers characterized the PCR. Repertoires were generated with immunoSEQ multiplex PCR, while TCRdb's copy carries only in-frame clones and drops some. Counted here are more than 95,000 clones, 10% occurring once; the ten biggest clones make up 5.5% to 7.5%. Sequenced material: PBMCs. All receptors come from a man aged 35 to 55 in good health and CMV-seropositive.

The rearrangement links TRBV18 to TRBJ2-7; D is perhaps TRBD1 (7 bases). Per germline, CDR1 KGHSH and CDR2 LQKENI. With 4 bases removed from V and 4 bases from J, the gap between germline ends came to 17 bases. The length of the CDR3 is 15 residues. CDR3 amino acids: CASSRFSGQEYEQYF. The CDR3, as DNA: TGTGCCAGCTCACGATTTAGCGGACAGGAGTACGAGCAGTACTTC.

This clone was recorded a few times. The chain joins TRBV5-4 to TRBJ1-2, with a possible D match to TRBD1 (5 bases). Per the germline V gene, CDR1 is SGHNT and CDR2 is YYREEE (reference sequence). There are 13 residues in the CDR3. Trimming removed 4 bases at V and 10 bases at J, with 17 bases between. CDR3 amino acids: CASSNAGTPIYTF. In DNA form, the CDR3 reads TGTGCCAGCAGCAACGCCGGGACTCCAATCTACACCTTC.

This clone has just a few counts. The genes are TRBV11-1 and TRBJ2-5; 7 nucleotides line up with TRBD1. The ends lost 5 bases at V and 1 base at J; junction bases unmatched: 4. The CDR3 runs to 14 residues. Germline values: CDR1 SGHAT, CDR2 FQDESV (reference sequence). The CDR3: CASSKQGPQETQYF. The CDR3 region has the DNA TGTGCCAGCAGCAAACAGGGGCCCCAAGAGACCCAGTACTTC.

This clone has a handful of counts. This sequence joins TRBV9 and TRBJ1-5; D perhaps matches TRBD1 (5 bases). Germline lookup yields CDR1 SGDLS and CDR2 YYNGEE. The CDR3 spans 15 residues. V was cut by 3 bases and J by 4 bases, with 14 bases left in between. Here the CDR3 reads CASSADGRGNQPQHF. For the CDR3, the DNA is TGTGCCAGCAGCGCGGACGGGAGGGGAAATCAGCCCCAGCATTTT.

In DNA form, the CDR3 reads TGTGCCAGCAGCATATGTGAGGACAGGGTCACAGATACGCAGTATTTT. It specifies CASSICEDRVTDTQYF. V is TRBV21-1 and J is TRBJ2-3; TRBD1 is the table's D call and was not checked against the DNA. TRBV21-1 has pseudogene status. The CDR3 consists of 16 residues.